This is a list of T cell receptor beta chains from one sample in a study of cytomegalovirus exposure and HLA in healthy donors. Repertoires were generated with immunoSEQ multiplex PCR, while TCRdb's copy carries only in-frame clones and drops some. The sample contains around 67,000 clones, about four fifths of which appear only once. Source material: PBMCs. Receptors originate from a man between 18 and 29 years old in good health and CMV-seropositive. Both conserved end residues are part of each CDR3. The order of the fields is clone size, J gene, D gene, V gene, CDR3 protein, CDR3 DNA. A D gene is named only where the DNA matches it firmly. Some rows mark clone size as missing; the rest say once, few, many or name a class of expanded clone.

>few|TRBJ2-7|TRBD2|TRBV6-5
CASSLGGNYEQYF
TGTGCCAGCAGTTTGGGGGGGAACTACGAGCAGTACTTC
>.|TRBJ2-7|.|TRBV6-5
CASSYSTGDEQYF
TGTGCCAGCAGTTACTCGACGGGTGACGAGCAGTACTTC
>.|TRBJ1-1|.|TRBV5-4
CASSLVQGLNTEAFF
TGTGCCAGCAGCTTAGTCCAGGGCCTGAACACTGAAGCTTTCTTT
>.|TRBJ1-1|.|TRBV27
CASTQGGTEAFF
TGTGCCAGCACCCAGGGTGGAACTGAAGCTTTCTTT
>.|TRBJ1-1|.|TRBV6-1
CASSGTRNTEAFF
TGTGCCAGCAGTGGAACGAGGAACACTGAAGCTTTCTTT
>.|TRBJ1-1|.|TRBV5-6
CASSYALQYTEAFF
TGTGCCAGCAGTTATGCGCTACAGTACACTGAAGCTTTCTTT
>.|TRBJ1-3|.|TRBV6-5
CASTQGNSGNTIYF
TGTGCCAGCACCCAGGGTAACTCTGGAAACACCATATATTTT
>.|TRBJ2-3|.|TRBV9
CASSGGFPNTQYF
TGTGCCAGCAGCGGAGGATTCCCTAATACGCAGTATTTT
>.|TRBJ2-3|TRBD2|TRBV10-3
CAISDSGGATDTQYF
TGTGCCATCAGTGATAGCGGGGGGGCCACAGATACGCAGTATTTT
>.|TRBJ2-2|TRBD1|TRBV6-1
CASSASGTGRTGELFF
TGTGCCAGCAGTGCCTCCGGGACAGGGAGGACCGGGGAGCTGTTTTTT
>.|TRBJ1-1|.|TRBV13
CASSLEASGNTEAFF
TGTGCCAGCAGCTTAGAAGCCAGCGGGAACACTGAAGCTTTCTTT
>.|TRBJ1-4|.|TRBV13
CASSRVSGGNEKLFF
TGTGCCAGCAGCCGCGTCTCCGGAGGTAATGAAAAACTGTTTTTT
>.|TRBJ1-1|.|TRBV7-9
CASSPQQMNTEAFF
TGTGCCAGCAGCCCCCAACAAATGAACACTGAAGCTTTCTTT
>.|TRBJ2-7|.|TRBV4-1
CASSPGRGGTGEQYF
TGCGCCAGCAGCCCGGGGCGGGGAGGAACGGGGGAGCAGTACTTC
>.|TRBJ2-5|TRBD2|TRBV30
CAWSGGEETQYF
TGTGCCTGGAGCGGGGGGGAAGAGACCCAGTACTTC
>.|TRBJ2-7|.|TRBV30
CAWSVLGNEQYF
TGTGCCTGGAGTGTACTTGGTAACGAGCAGTACTTC
>.|TRBJ1-5|TRBD1|TRBV5-1
CASAPGTGNQPQHF
TGCGCCAGCGCGCCCGGGACAGGGAACCAGCCCCAGCATTTT
>few|TRBJ1-5|.|TRBV7-8
CASSHGGGYQPQHF
TGTGCCAGCAGCCACGGGGGAGGGTATCAGCCCCAGCATTTT
>.|TRBJ2-1|.|TRBV11-2
CASSLGQVYNEQFF
TGTGCCAGCAGCTTAGGACAGGTCTACAATGAGCAGTTCTTC
>.|TRBJ1-2|.|TRBV2
CASSRDTLSDGYTF
TGTGCCAGCAGCCGGGACACATTATCGGATGGCTACACCTTC
>few|TRBJ2-7|.|TRBV7-9
CASSSQGVEQYF
TGTGCCAGCAGCTCACAGGGAGTCGAGCAGTACTTC
>.|TRBJ2-3|TRBD2|TRBV30
CAWTPTSGTDTQYF
TGTGCCTGGACCCCGACTAGCGGCACAGATACGCAGTATTTT
>.|TRBJ2-7|.|TRBV6-5
CASRARDIAYEQYF
TGTGCCAGCAGGGCCCGGGACATCGCCTACGAGCAGTACTTC
>.|TRBJ1-1|.|TRBV18
CASSPHREGPEAFF
TGTGCCAGCTCCCCCCACAGGGAAGGGCCTGAAGCTTTCTTT
>.|TRBJ2-1|.|TRBV11-3
CASSLDGTANEQFF
TGTGCCAGCAGCTTAGACGGGACTGCCAATGAGCAGTTCTTC
>.|TRBJ1-1|.|TRBV6-4
CASSDSKRGSQAFF
TGTGCCAGCAGTGACTCGAAACGAGGCAGCCAAGCTTTCTTT
>.|TRBJ1-5|.|TRBV30
CAWSVREMVPQHF
TGTGCCTGGAGTGTACGAGAAATGGTGCCCCAGCATTTT
>.|TRBJ1-6|.|TRBV28
CASSFEGGGNSPLHF
TGTGCCAGCAGTTTTGAAGGGGGTGGCAATTCACCCCTCCACTTT
>.|TRBJ1-1|.|TRBV6-1
CASSPRTDYNTEAFF
TGTGCCAGCAGTCCCCGGACAGATTATAACACTGAAGCTTTCTTT
>.|TRBJ2-7|TRBD1|TRBV4-1
CASSQELGGFGQYF
TGCGCCAGCAGCCAAGAGTTAGGGGGCTTTGGGCAGTACTTC
>.|TRBJ1-2|.|TRBV15
CATSPGLEGYGYTF
TGTGCCACCAGCCCGGGACTGGAGGGTTATGGCTACACCTTC
>.|TRBJ2-7|.|TRBV6-1
CASSELLAGEQYF
TGTGCCAGCAGTGAATTGTTGGCAGGGGAGCAGTACTTC
>.|TRBJ2-1|.|TRBV6-1
CASRRDSHEQFF
TGTGCCAGCCGAAGAGACAGCCACGAGCAGTTCTTC
>.|TRBJ1-5|.|TRBV6-6
CASSYAPQGNQPQHF
TGTGCCAGCAGTTACGCCCCTCAGGGGAATCAGCCCCAGCATTTT
>once|TRBJ2-7|.|TRBV10-2
CASSEAGLLYEQYF
TGCGCCAGCAGTGAGGCGGGACTTTTATACGAGCAGTACTTC
>.|TRBJ2-1|TRBD2|TRBV29-1
CSVEGLAGAEQFF
TGCAGCGTTGAGGGTCTAGCGGGAGCAGAGCAGTTCTTC
>.|TRBJ1-1|.|TRBV6-1
CASSLKLQPEAFF
TGTGCCAGCAGCCTAAAATTACAGCCTGAAGCTTTCTTT
>few|TRBJ1-2|.|TRBV18
CASSLKPGTTNYGYTF
TGTGCCAGCTCACTAAAACCAGGGACAACTAACTATGGCTACACCTTC
>.|TRBJ2-7|TRBD2|TRBV5-6
CASSLGLAGSYEQYF
TGTGCCAGCAGCTTGGGACTAGCGGGAAGCTACGAGCAGTACTTC
>.|TRBJ2-7|TRBD2|TRBV30
CAWSRWETSGTYEQYF
TGTGCCTGGAGTAGGTGGGAGACTAGCGGCACCTACGAGCAGTACTTC
>.|TRBJ2-7|TRBD1|TRBV19
CASTPQGSSYEQYF
TGTGCCAGTACCCCACAGGGGTCTTCCTACGAGCAGTACTTC
>.|TRBJ2-7|.|TRBV18
CASSLDEDSLQYF
TGTGCCAGCTCACTCGATGAAGACAGCCTACAGTACTTC
>few|TRBJ2-1|TRBD1|TRBV29-1
CSLAGGDMNEQFF
TGCAGCCTAGCAGGGGGAGACATGAATGAGCAGTTCTTC
>.|TRBJ1-2|.|TRBV25-1
CASTRDTNYGYTF
TGTGCCAGCACTAGAGATACTAACTATGGCTACACCTTC
>few|TRBJ1-6|.|TRBV15
CATSRDRARESPLHF
TGTGCCACCAGCAGAGATCGTGCGCGGGAATCACCCCTCCACTTT
>.|TRBJ2-7|.|TRBV6-5
CASSYERSGDSCF
TGTGCCAGCAGTTACGAGCGTTCAGGGGATAGTTGCTTC
>.|TRBJ1-5|.|TRBV7-8
CASSPGGGNQPQHF
TGTGCCAGCAGCCCCGGGGGGGGGAATCAGCCCCAGCATTTT
>.|TRBJ2-3|TRBD2|TRBV6-5
CASSRLAGLDTQYF
TGTGCCAGCAGCCGACTAGCGGGCTTAGATACGCAGTATTTT